The 24 T cell receptor beta chains listed next were all sequenced from one sample in a study of T cell clones after liver transplantation. Data came from immunoSEQ multiplex PCR; TCRdb stores just in-frame clones and leaves some out. The table has 70,000 or so clones, roughly 90% seen once. The sequenced sample was CD4+ T cells from blood, obtained before liver transplant. The receptors here all came from a human donor who received a liver transplant.

The rearrangement links TRBV20-1 to TRBJ2-1, with D perhaps given as TRBD1 or TRBD2 (6 bases each). Per germline, CDR1 DFQATT and CDR2 SNEGSKA (reference sequence). This CDR3 region has 11 residues. V shed 5 bases and J shed 8 bases, with 10 bases lying between them. Written as DNA, the CDR3 is TGCAGTGCTGCAGGGGACTATGAGCAGTTCTTC. Translated, it gives CSAAGDYEQFF.

The chain has TRBV7-9 and TRBJ1-3; D remains unclear. CDR1 and CDR2 from the germline V gene are SEHNR and FQNEAQ (reference sequence). The V and J ends lost 2 bases and 0 bases respectively, with 5 bases between them. The CDR3 runs to 14 residues. The CDR3 reads CASSLMSSGNTIYF. The CDR3 DNA follows: TGTGCCAGCAGCTTAATGAGCTCTGGAAACACCATATATTTT.

The rearrangement uses TRBV5-4 and TRBJ1-1; D remains unclear. V lost 9 bases and J 2 bases, leaving 14 bases between the germline ends. The CDR3 has 13 amino acids. Germline CDR1 and CDR2: SGHNT and YYREEE (reference sequence). As DNA, the CDR3 is TGTGCCACGAGCCGTTGGGGTAACACTGAAGCTTTCTTT. Its protein product is CATSRWGNTEAFF.

The rearrangement uses TRBV19 and TRBJ2-5, with D possibly matching TRBD1 (6 bases). CDR3 length: 15 residues. V was cut by 6 bases and J by 3 bases, with 17 bases left in between. Germline CDR1 and CDR2: LNHDA and SQIVND (reference sequence). CDR3 coding DNA: TGTGCCAGTAGCCCCCAGGGGACGGGTGAAGAGACCCAGTACTTC. It translates to CASSPQGTGEETQYF.

This clone occurred once. This chain links TRBV6-1 with TRBJ1-2; D uncertain. The CDR3 has 15 amino acids. Between the trimmed V and J ends, which lost 2 bases and 0 bases, there was a span of 10 bases. Germline loops: CDR1 MNHNS, CDR2 SASEGT. CDR3 DNA sequence: TGTGCCAGCAGTGAATACAGTTTAGCTAACTATGGCTACACCTTC. Translated, it gives CASSEYSLANYGYTF.

The V gene is TRBV29-1, the J gene TRBJ2-1; D unclear. The CDR3 is 12 residues long. CDR1 is SQVTM, CDR2 ANQGSEA, per germline. The V end was cut by 4 bases, the J end by 5 bases, with 9 bases between. CDR3 nucleotide sequence: TGCAGCGTTGTCTTCAACCACAATGAGCAGTTCTTC. This gives the protein CSVVFNHNEQFF.

This chain connects TRBV6-1 to TRBJ2-6; 10 bases are shared with TRBD1. Germline V gives CDR1 MNHNS, CDR2 SASEGT. This CDR3 is built from 20 residues. Trimming removed 0 bases from V and 1 base from J; junction bases left unmatched: 9. CDR3 DNA: TGTGCCAGCAGTGAAGCGCTTCTTAGGGGACAGGGGTCTGGGGCCAACGTCCTGACTTTC. It yields the protein CASSEALLRGQGSGANVLTF.

The J gene is TRBJ2-1, the V gene TRBV7-8; no firm D call. V was shortened by 2 bases and J by 4 bases, with 9 bases between the two germline ends. The CDR3 has 14 residues. Per the germline V gene, CDR1 is SGHVS and CDR2 is FQNEAQ. The CDR3 sequence: CASSLRDTYNEQFF. CDR3 nucleotides: TGTGCCAGCAGCTTACGAGACACTTACAATGAGCAGTTCTTC. The full variable domain, completed using reference TRBV7-8 and TRBJ2-1, is GAGVSQSPRYKVAKRGQDVALRCDPISGHVSLFWYQQALGQGPEFLTYFQNEAQLDKSGLPSDRFFAERPEGSVSTLKIQRTQQEDSAVYLCASSLRDTYNEQFFGPGTRLTVL.

This chain links TRBV5-1 with TRBJ1-2, with unresolved D. Between the trimmed V and J ends, which lost 4 bases and 1 base, there was a span of 14 bases. The CDR3 consists of 15 residues. CDR1 and CDR2 (germline): SGHRS, YFSETQ. The CDR3 protein is CASSQESSGNYGYTF. CDR3 coding DNA: TGCGCCAGCAGCCAAGAGTCGTCGGGTAACTATGGCTACACCTTC. The entire variable domain, with the rest obtained from reference TRBV5-1 and TRBJ1-2, is as follows: KAGVTQTPRYLIKTRGQQVTLSCSPISGHRSVSWYQQTPGQGLQFLFEYFSETQRNKGNFPGRFSGRQFSNSRSEMNVSTLELGDSALYLCASSQESSGNYGYTFGSGTRLTVV.

The chain couples TRBV13 to TRBJ2-3; 8 nucleotides align to TRBD1. There are 21 residues in the CDR3. Trimming removed 5 bases from V and 0 bases from J; junction bases left unmatched: 22. The V gene's germline CDR1 is PRHDT and CDR2 FYEKMQ (reference sequence). CDR3 residues: CASSPGPRGLSASSSTDTQYF. CDR3 in DNA: TGTGCCAGCAGCCCCGGTCCCAGGGGGCTTTCCGCGAGTTCCAGCACAGATACGCAGTATTTT. Full variable domain (outside the CDR3, taken from reference TRBV13 and TRBJ2-3): AAGVIQSPRHLIKEKRETATLKCYPIPRHDTVYWYQQGPGQDPQFLISFYEKMQSDKGSIPDRFSAQQFSDYHSELNMSSLELGDSALYFCASSPGPRGLSASSSTDTQYFGPGTRLTVL.

This chain connects TRBV4-2 to TRBJ2-5; TRBD2 is a possible D gene (6 bases). V lost 5 bases and J 2 bases, leaving 15 bases between the germline ends. Looked up from germline, CDR1 is LGHNA and CDR2 is YNFKEQ. The CDR3 runs to 15 residues. The CDR3 DNA is TGTGCCAGCAGCTTGGTACTTAGCGGTCAAGAGACCCAGTACTTC. This encodes CASSLVLSGQETQYF.

This chain joins TRBV10-3 and TRBJ1-3; D is undetermined. CDR1 and CDR2 (germline): ENHRY, SYGVKD. The V gene lost 8 bases and the J gene lost 4 bases, with 12 bases spanning the gap. The CDR3 loop spans 13 amino acids. CDR3 coding DNA: TGTGCCATCTCCCCAGGAAGCGGAAACACCATATATTTT. This translates into CAISPGSGNTIYF.

This clone was detected a few times. V gene TRBV29-1 combines with J gene TRBJ1-2; 8 bases fit TRBD1. Germline V gene sequence: CDR1 SQVTM, CDR2 ANQGSEA. The CDR3 totals 14 residues. The ends lost 3 bases at V and 4 bases at J; junction bases unmatched: 7. CDR3 DNA sequence: TGCAGCGTTGAGGAACCGGGACAGGTCTATGGCTACACCTTC. This codes for CSVEEPGQVYGYTF. The variable domain in full, with the rest retrieved from reference TRBV29-1 and TRBJ1-2, is SAVISQKPSRDICQRGTSLTIQCQVDSQVTMMFWYRQQPGQSLTLIATANQGSEATYESGFVIDKFPISRPNLTFSTLTVSNMSPEDSSIYLCSVEEPGQVYGYTFGSGTRLTVV.

This clone was observed a few times. The CDR3 protein is CAPTRAGYTF. The CDR3 region has the DNA TGTGCCCCGACGAGGGCCGGCTACACCTTC. The V and J genes are TRBV2 and TRBJ1-2; no definite D call. Trimming stripped 11 bases from V and 8 bases from J, with 12 bases between. From germline, CDR1 is SNHLY and CDR2 FYNNEI. The CDR3 is 10 residues long.

V gene TRBV2 combines with J gene TRBJ2-5, with 7 bases aligning to TRBD2. The V gene's germline CDR1 is SNHLY and CDR2 FYNNEI. The trim removed 7 bases at V and 3 bases at J, leaving 8 bases unmatched. This CDR3 region has 14 residues. The CDR3 spells CASTVSGGEETQYF. CDR3 in DNA: TGTGCCAGCACTGTCTCGGGAGGCGAAGAGACCCAGTACTTC.

The V gene is TRBV9, the J gene TRBJ2-6, with D uncertain. CDR3 length: 13 amino acids. Trimming left V 0 bases short and J 8 bases short, with 6 bases between. Germline CDR1 is SGDLS and CDR2 is YYNGEE. The CDR3 reads CASSVGVTNVLTF. In DNA, the CDR3 is TGTGCCAGCAGCGTAGGGGTGACCAACGTCCTGACTTTC. Filled out from reference TRBV9 and TRBJ2-6, the complete variable domain reads DSGVTQTPKHLITATGQRVTLRCSPRSGDLSVYWYQQSLDQGLQFLIQYYNGEERAKGNILERFSAQQFPDLHSELNLSSLELGDSALYFCASSVGVTNVLTFGAGSRLTVL.

The chain has TRBV5-4 and TRBJ2-7, with unresolved D. The CDR3 contains 12 residues. V lost 3 bases to trimming and J lost 7 bases, with 11 bases between them. Germline CDR1 SGHNT, CDR2 YYREEE (reference sequence). The CDR3 reads CASSSQYGEQYF. In DNA form, the CDR3 reads TGTGCCAGCAGCTCTCAGTATGGGGAGCAGTACTTC.

The chain is built from TRBV27 and TRBJ2-1; no reliable D call. V was shortened by 2 bases and J by 4 bases, with 9 bases between the two germline ends. The CDR3 contains 14 residues. Germline CDR1 MNHEY, CDR2 SMNVEV (reference sequence). Here the CDR3 reads CASSLKRDYNEQFF. The CDR3, as DNA: TGTGCCAGCAGTTTAAAAAGGGATTACAATGAGCAGTTCTTC.

The gene calls are TRBV5-6 and TRBJ1-6; perhaps TRBD1 as D (5 bases). Trimming removed 2 bases at V and 10 bases at J, with 16 bases between. Germline-derived CDR1 and CDR2 are SGHDT and YYEEEE. CDR3 length: 15 amino acids. Here the CDR3 DNA reads TGTGCCAGCAGCTTTAGGGGCCGAGCAGTGTCACCCCTCCACTTT. It specifies CASSFRGRAVSPLHF.

J is TRBJ1-1 and V is TRBV15; the D gene is possibly TRBD1 (6 bases). The CDR3 is 15 amino acids. Germline CDR1 and CDR2: LNHNV and YYDKDF (reference sequence). The V and J ends lost 4 bases and 3 bases respectively, with 15 bases between them. CDR3 nucleotides: TGTGCCACCAGCAAAGAGGGGGTCTGGGACACTGAAGCTTTCTTT. Protein: CATSKEGVWDTEAFF.

This rearrangement joins TRBV7-3 to TRBJ1-3; D gene uncertain. The germline V and J ends were trimmed by 5 bases and 0 bases, with 11 bases remaining between them. There are 15 residues in the CDR3. Germline CDR1 SGHTA, CDR2 FQGTGA. The CDR3 sequence: CASSLSGRSGNTIYF. The DNA for the CDR3 is TGTGCCAGCAGCCTCTCGGGTCGCTCTGGAAACACCATATATTTT.

The chain joins TRBV7-2 to TRBJ2-1, with 12 positions matching TRBD2. The trim removed 4 bases at V and 8 bases at J, leaving 6 bases unmatched. Germline V gene sequence: CDR1 SGHTA, CDR2 FQGNSA. CDR3 length: 15 amino acids. The chain's CDR3 is CASSSGLAGFDEQFF. The CDR3 DNA is TGTGCCAGCAGCTCTGGACTAGCGGGATTCGATGAGCAGTTCTTC. The full variable domain, rest sourced from reference TRBV7-2 and TRBJ2-1, is GAGVSQSPSNKVTEKGKDVELRCDPISGHTALYWYRQSLGQGLEFLIYFQGNSAPDKSGLPSDRFSAERTGGSVSTLTIQRTQQEDSAVYLCASSSGLAGFDEQFFGPGTRLTVL.

The chain's CDR3 is CASSPRVLSVYEQYF. The DNA for the CDR3 is TGTGCCAGCAGTCCCCGAGTACTTAGCGTCTACGAGCAGTACTTC. The chain recombines TRBV6-5 with TRBJ2-7, with TRBD2 as a possible D gene (5 bases). This CDR3 contains 15 residues. Trimming left V 5 bases short and J 3 bases short, with 17 bases between. Looked up from germline, CDR1 is MNHEY and CDR2 is SVGAGI.

This chain joins TRBV4-2 and TRBJ1-1, with a weak D call TRBD1 (5 bases). This CDR3 spans 12 amino acids. Looked up from germline, CDR1 is LGHNA and CDR2 is YNFKEQ. V was cut by 0 bases and J by 10 bases, with 9 bases left in between. CDR3 in amino acids: CASSQDQGVAFF. The CDR3, as DNA: TGTGCCAGCAGCCAAGATCAAGGGGTAGCTTTCTTT.